This TCR beta chain was observed in a study of regulatory T cells in long-lasting Graves disease. Notes on the study in general: A reduction in accuracy may have resulted from the small sample size. Reduced TCR diversity was observed in persistent Graves' patients versus newly diagnosed patients.

This clonotype was found many times. Its cognate antigen is unknown. CDR3 regions were amplified by Arm-PCR using iRepertoire HTBI primers to build TCR beta libraries. TCRdb independently ran MiXCR on the multiplex PCR reads; one entry per CDR3 protein. Of 350,000 to 500,000 distinct CDR3 sequences in the sample, 20% to 25% are singletons; the top ten hold approximately 14%. Time point described: persistent/refractory GD, antithyroid drugs over 5 years with positive TRAb. RNA isolated from PBMCs was used to make the TCR library. The receptor was isolated from a female donor with Graves disease. The material sequenced was peripheral blood mononuclear cells (PBMCs), taken when the disease was refractory, from a patient treated with antithyroid drugs.

The CDR3 sequence: CAISDRDTEAFF. The CDR3 coding sequence is TGTGCCATCAGTGACCGAGACACTGAAGCTTTCTTT. The rearrangement links TRBV10-3 to TRBJ1-1; D not resolved. The germline V and J ends were trimmed by 3 bases and 3 bases, with 5 bases remaining between them. The germline V gene encodes CDR1 ENHRY and CDR2 SYGVKD. This CDR3 has 12 amino acids.